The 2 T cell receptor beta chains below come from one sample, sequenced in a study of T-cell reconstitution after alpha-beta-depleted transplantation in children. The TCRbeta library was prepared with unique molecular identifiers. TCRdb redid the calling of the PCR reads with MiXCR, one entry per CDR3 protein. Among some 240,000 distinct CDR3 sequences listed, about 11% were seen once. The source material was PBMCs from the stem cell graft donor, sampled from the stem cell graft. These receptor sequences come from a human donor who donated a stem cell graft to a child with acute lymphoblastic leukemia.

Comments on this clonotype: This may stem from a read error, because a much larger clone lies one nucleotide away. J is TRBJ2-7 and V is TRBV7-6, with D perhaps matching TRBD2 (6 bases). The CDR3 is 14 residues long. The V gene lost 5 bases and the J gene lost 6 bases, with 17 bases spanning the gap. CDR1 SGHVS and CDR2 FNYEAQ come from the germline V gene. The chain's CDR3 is CASSLGLASIEQYF. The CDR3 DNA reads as TGTGCCAGCAGCCTAGGGCTAGCGTCCATCGAGCAGTACTTC. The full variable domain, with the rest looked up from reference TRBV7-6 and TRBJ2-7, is GAGVSQSPRYKVTKRGQDVALRCDPISGHVSLYWYRQALGQGPEFLTYFNYEAQQDKSGLPNDRFSAERPEGSISTLTIQRTEQRDSAMYRCASSLGLASIEQYFGPGTRLTVT.

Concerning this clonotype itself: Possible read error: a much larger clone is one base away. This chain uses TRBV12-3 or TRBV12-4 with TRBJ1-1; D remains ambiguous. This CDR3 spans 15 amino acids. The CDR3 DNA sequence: TGTGCCAGCACTTTAAATCGAGGGATACACACTGAAGCTTTCTTT. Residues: CASTLNRGIHTEAFF.